This TCR beta chain was identified in a study of response to subunit inactivated influenza vaccine (dated by TCRdb to about 2018). With regard to the full study: Deep quantitative T cell receptor repertoire profiling was used in the study to track responses to a trivalent subunit inactivated influenza vaccine. Overall results and qualifications from the work: According to the authors, only a limited number of new T cells may be recruited by each seasonal influenza vaccination.

This clonotype was counted many times. What this receptor recognizes is not known. No much larger clonotype is one base removed from it; base qualities were not supplied. Via the germline V gene (reference sequence), CDR1 is SGHKS and CDR2 YYEKEE. Between the V and J ends, shortened by 7 bases and 4 bases respectively, the junction contains 19 bases. The CDR3 has 15 amino acids, counting the end cysteine and phenylalanine. Left in the record is the CDR3 DNA by itself, 45 bases read in frame from the first base. Library preparation employed RT-PCR. Sequencing used an Illumina HiSeq 2500. TCRdb reworked the public reads: Q25 trimming with fastp, MiXCR clone assembly, productive beta chains retained. Entries are consolidated by CDR3 protein sequence, retaining the most common genes and DNA. Counted in this sample were about 650,000 distinct CDR3 sequences; around 15% of them appeared once. The ten largest clones add up to 7.6% of the sample.

The TCR comes from a middle-aged man who received an inactivated influenza vaccine. Donor details come from another sample of the same person, matched by shared clones. Sequenced material: PBMCs from blood, taken 14 days before vaccination. The rearrangement combines TRBV5-5 with TRBJ2-3; TRBD2 is a possible D gene, resting on 6 matching bases. The CDR3 loop reads CASSFSGSGADTQYF. At the DNA level, the sequence is TGTGCCAGCTCTTTTAGCGGTTCGGGGGCAGATACGCAGTATTTT.